This T cell receptor (beta chain) comes out of a study of technical replicates of blood from several donors. Data came from immunoSEQ multiplex PCR; TCRdb stores just in-frame clones and leaves some out. This table has about 100,000 clones, almost 96% appearing once. Germline V CDR1 and CDR2: SSHAT, FNYEAQ (reference sequence). V lost 5 bases to trimming and J lost 12 bases; unmatched junction nucleotides: 14. This CDR3 contains 16 residues. This sequence was found in a human donor in good health. The sample consisted of T cells isolated from PBMCs. V is TRBV7-7 and J is TRBJ2-1; 12 bases fit TRBD2. The CDR3 DNA reads as TGTGCCAGCAGCCCTACTCCTAGCGGGAGGGCCCCCTCGCAGTTCTTC. It translates to CASSPTPSGRAPSQFF.